The 2 T cell receptor beta chains in this list originate from one sample, sequenced in a study. The TRBV12-4/TRBJ1-2 clonotypes were amplified using barcode primers with ligated adaptors. TCRdb processed the multiplex PCR reads anew with MiXCR; each CDR3 protein has one entry. Of 1,200 or so distinct CDR3 sequences listed, approximately 20% were seen once; the top ten hold 5% to 6.5%. The sequenced material came from naive CD4+ T cells sorted from blood. Sample subset: naive CD4+ T cells, CD4+CD45RA+CD25-. The receptors derive from a female donor with breast cancer.

CDR3 residues: CASSRRQGYTF. As DNA, the CDR3 is TGTGCCAGCAGCCGGCGACAGGGCTACACCTTC. The rearrangement joins TRBV12-3 or TRBV12-4 to TRBJ1-2; D perhaps matches TRBD1 (5 bases). The CDR3 length is 11 residues. V lost 6 bases and J lost 8, with 10 bases in between.

This clonotype is medium-sized in the sample. The chain combines TRBV12-3 or TRBV12-4 with TRBJ1-2; 9 nucleotides match TRBD1. J lost 7 bases, V lost 4 bases, and 4 bases had no gene match. The CDR3 is 13 residues long. CDR3 DNA: TGTGCCAGCAGTTGGGACAGGGCGTCTGGCTACACCTTC. Protein product: CASSWDRASGYTF.